The clone carrying this T cell receptor beta chain was observed at least ten times. As yet, its antigen is unknown. These data belong to a study of T cells after yellow fever vaccination. Study-level information: The SMART-Seq v4 Ultra Low Input method served to prepare the low-cell-number fractions. Study-wide points: Boosting was followed by the reappearance of most primary-vaccination clones (approximately 97% CD4, 70% to 90% CD8).

Template-switching 5'RACE yielded the TCR cDNA; a universal primer site and UMIs were added in the process. A single record per CDR3 protein comes from TCRdb applying MiXCR to the 5' RACE reads. The sample records more than 250,000 distinct CDR3 sequences, around 7% being singletons. The CDR3 covers 12 residues. Germline V gene lookup returns CDR1 MNHEY and CDR2 SVGEGT. The V and J ends lost 4 bases and 7 bases respectively, with 11 bases between them. V gene TRBV6-2 or TRBV6-3 combines with J gene TRBJ2-7; D not resolved. The sample was PBMCs, taken roughly seven weeks after the first yellow fever vaccination. The origin of this receptor is a man younger than 30 who received the YFV17D yellow fever vaccine. Here the CDR3 DNA reads TGTGCCAGCAGTTCCTTAAACCTGGAGCAGTACGTC. Translated: CASSSLNLEQYV.